The 9 T cell receptor beta chains presented below share a single source sample, sequenced in a study of cytomegalovirus exposure and HLA in healthy donors. Primers for the PCR totalled 60 Vbeta and 13 Jbeta. Here immunoSEQ multiplex PCR was the method, and the copy in TCRdb shows in-frame clones only, minus some. This sample has 65,000 to 85,000 clones, with about 65% found just once. Sequenced input: PBMCs. The receptors come from a woman between 25 and 40 years old in good health and CMV-seronegative.

The V call is TRBV19, the J call TRBJ1-2; 8 bases line up with TRBD1. Germline V gene sequence: CDR1 LNHDA, CDR2 SQIVND (reference sequence). Trimming at V came to 5 bases and at J to 6 bases, leaving 5 bases not matched to a gene. The CDR3 is 13 residues long. The CDR3 DNA is TGTGCCAGTAGTCTCAGGGGGCGAGATGGCTACACCTTC. This encodes CASSLRGRDGYTF.

The J gene is TRBJ2-2, the V gene TRBV7-3; perhaps TRBD1 as D (5 bases). V lost 3 bases and J 6 bases, leaving 11 bases between the germline ends. CDR3 length: 14 amino acids. Germline V gives CDR1 SGHTA, CDR2 FQGTGA. This CDR3 reads CASSLAGQAGELFF. Written as DNA, the CDR3 is TGTGCCAGCAGCTTGGCAGGGCAGGCCGGGGAGCTGTTTTTT.

The chain employs TRBV30 and TRBJ1-1; D remains unclear. The CDR3 extends over 13 amino acids. Germline-derived CDR1 and CDR2 are GTSNPN and SVGIG (reference sequence). V dropped 8 bases and J dropped 0 bases, with 13 bases sitting between them. CDR3 loop: CARVRDVNTEAFF. CDR3 bases: TGTGCCCGGGTCCGAGACGTGAACACTGAAGCTTTCTTT.

V gene TRBV7-9 combines with J gene TRBJ2-3, with a weak D call TRBD2 (6 bases). The CDR3 extends over 15 amino acids. CDR1 and CDR2 (germline): SEHNR, FQNEAQ (reference sequence). V was pared by 5 bases and J by 0 bases, with 12 bases between. The CDR3 nucleotides read TGTGCCAGCAGCAGTCTAGCGACTAGCACAGATACGCAGTATTTT. This codes for CASSSLATSTDTQYF.

This clone was counted between two and nine times. The gene calls are TRBV6-5 and TRBJ1-6; D is unresolved. There are 14 residues in the CDR3. Germline assignment: CDR1 MNHEY and CDR2 SVGAGI. V lost 3 bases and J lost 8, with 11 bases in between. CDR3 sequence: CASSYRESDSPLHF. The CDR3 DNA reads as TGTGCCAGCAGTTATAGGGAGTCGGATTCACCCCTCCACTTT.

The genes are TRBV2 and TRBJ1-2; 8 bases match TRBD1. The CDR3 length is 15 residues. Germline CDR1 SNHLY, CDR2 FYNNEI. The J segment lost 7 bases and the V segment lost 8 bases, leaving 15 bases of the junction unmatched. The CDR3 here is CASDFSPRGRGGYTF. The CDR3 nucleotides read TGTGCCAGCGACTTTAGTCCCAGGGGGCGAGGTGGCTACACCTTC.

The V gene is TRBV28, the J gene TRBJ2-5, with D perhaps TRBD2 (6 bases). The germline V gene has CDR1 MDHEN and CDR2 SYDVKM. V was cut by 5 bases and J by 2 bases, with 15 bases left in between. This CDR3 is built from 15 residues. Here the CDR3 DNA reads TGTGCCAGCAGTCCCCGGGGTAGCGGTCAAGAGACCCAGTACTTC. Translating gives CASSPRGSGQETQYF.

The rearrangement uses TRBV6-6 and TRBJ1-4; 7 nucleotides align to TRBD1. Unmatched junction bases numbered 5, after V lost 9 bases and J lost 4 bases. CDR1 and CDR2 (germline): MNHNY, SVGAGI (reference sequence). The CDR3 is 13 amino acids. CDR3 coding DNA: TGTGCCAGTCTGAGGGGGCTTAATGAAAAACTGTTTTTT. Translated: CASLRGLNEKLFF.

V gene TRBV2 combines with J gene TRBJ2-5; D is perhaps TRBD1 (6 bases). Germline V gene sequence: CDR1 SNHLY, CDR2 FYNNEI. Trimming took off 5 bases at V and 2 bases at J, with 18 bases between the two ends. This CDR3 contains 16 residues. CDR3 nucleotide sequence: TGTGCCAGCAGTCTAGGGGGACACCCAAAACAAGAGACCCAGTACTTC. This encodes CASSLGGHPKQETQYF.